This is a list of T cell receptor beta chains from one sample in a study of blood T cells in healthy people across ages. MiXCR, run by TCRdb on the 5' RACE reads, gives a single entry per CDR3 protein. Among fewer than 900,000 distinct CDR3 sequences listed, roughly 41% were seen once. Sequencing was carried out using blood. Receptors were obtained from a woman aged 60-70 years in good health. Each CDR3 is given with its conserved first and last residue. Where a row states a size, it is once, few, many or the class of an expanded clone; other rows omit it.

J gene,V gene,clone size,CDR3 protein
TRBJ2-1,TRBV20-1,.,CSATAHLAAGGNEQFF
TRBJ1-2,TRBV20-1,.,CRATGNSYGCTF
TRBJ1-2,TRBV2,few,CASNQGGYGYTF
TRBJ2-3,TRBV20-1,.,CSARPVQLHTQYF
TRBJ1-6,TRBV20-1,few,CSATRGNGNSPLHF
TRBJ2-7,TRBV18,.,CASSPNGGPYEQYF
TRBJ2-5,TRBV5-1,few,CASSLASPGKSEQYF
TRBJ2-1,TRBV28,.,CASSYPYNEQFF
TRBJ1-1,TRBV27,few,CASSLEPGRAEAFF
TRBJ1-1,TRBV12-3/TRBV12-4,.,CASSRKENTEAFF
TRBJ1-2,TRBV9,few,CASSVFSQSGTGGSGYTF
TRBJ2-7,TRBV10-3,.,CAISSSTSYEQYF
TRBJ1-6,TRBV5-1,.,CASSLAVSGEGSPLHF
TRBJ1-1,TRBV10-3,.,CAISLGKGNTEAFF
TRBJ2-7,TRBV12-3/TRBV12-4,.,CASSFTGQGGEQYF
TRBJ1-2,TRBV30,.,CAWSVPPNYGYTF
TRBJ2-5,TRBV30,.,CAWSVDSLDEQYF
TRBJ2-7,TRBV28,.,CASSPKEGLGSYEQYF
TRBJ2-7,TRBV29-1,few,CSVEASAGSNEQYF
TRBJ2-1,TRBV4-3,.,CASSQLRYNEQFF
TRBJ2-1,TRBV7-2,few,CATSGQGTYNEQFF
TRBJ2-1,TRBV7-6,.,CASRSGRNEQFF
TRBJ2-1,TRBV15,few,CATSSQTGSYNEQFF
TRBJ2-3,TRBV5-5,.,CASSLGVSGGTDTQYF
TRBJ2-7,TRBV3-1,.,CASSPSHLDWTKSITYEQYF
TRBJ2-3,TRBV20-1,once,CSPPKRDSQYF
.,TRBV7-2,.,CASSTPGYQETQFF
TRBJ2-1,TRBV6-2/TRBV6-3,.,CASSLLMGSYNEQFF
TRBJ2-5,TRBV27,few,CASSPRTSETQYF
TRBJ1-5,TRBV4-3,.,CASSAWTGEGQPQHF
TRBJ2-5,TRBV20-1,.,CSARGGSDETQYF
TRBJ2-1,TRBV20-1,.,CSASWNYNEQFF
TRBJ1-4,TRBV7-6,few,CASRGPDLGKLFF
TRBJ2-7,TRBV2,few,CASLVTVQAGTYEQYF
TRBJ1-2,TRBV6-1,few,CASIQRPGPSGYGYTF
TRBJ2-7,TRBV12-3/TRBV12-4,.,CASSYRGRESYEQYF
TRBJ1-6,TRBV5-1,.,CASSFTGSGNSPLHF
TRBJ1-6,TRBV27,few,CASSFDPNSPLHF
TRBJ1-5,TRBV7-9,.,CASSDDGDQPQHF
TRBJ2-7,TRBV3-1,.,CASGSGQGSYEQYF
TRBJ2-1,TRBV7-2,.,CASRSVPTGNEQFF
TRBJ2-7,TRBV15,.,CATSTPKSVSSYEQYF
TRBJ2-2,TRBV20-1,.,CSAKAGRGANTGELFF
TRBJ2-7,TRBV5-1,.,CASSLIADSYEQYF